Sequencing of this T cell receptor (beta chain) was carried out in a study of blood T cell repertoires in COVID-19. Everyone who took part was roughly 18 to 89 years old, and they came from 24 US areas. V lost 11 bases to trimming and J lost 4 bases, with 11 bases between them. This CDR3 region has 11 residues. Repertoires were generated with immunoSEQ multiplex PCR, while TCRdb's copy carries only in-frame clones and drops some. The data show about 64,000 clones, more than 70% seen once. Sequencing was done on a sample of PBMCs or T cells enriched from blood (not recorded which). The receptor's source is a woman in her 40s who had recovered from COVID-19. The V and J genes are TRBV12-3 or TRBV12-4 and TRBJ1-2; D perhaps matches TRBD1 (5 bases). The CDR3 DNA is TGTGCCCTCCAAGGGGCCTATGGCTACACCTTC. Amino acid sequence: CALQGAYGYTF.